A single sample gave rise to the 15 T cell receptor beta chains below, sequenced in a study of T-cell reconstitution after alpha-beta-depleted transplantation in children. As it was prepared, the TCRbeta library received unique molecular identifiers. TCRdb reprocessed the PCR reads with MiXCR, giving one entry per CDR3 protein. Of some 490,000 distinct CDR3 sequences in the sample, roughly an eighth are singletons; the top ten hold around 5.8%. Sequencing was performed on PBMCs from the stem cell graft donor, taken from the stem cell graft. These receptors came from a human donor who donated a stem cell graft to a child with combined immunodeficiency.

The chain carries TRBV12-5 and TRBJ2-2, with 7 nucleotides matching TRBD1. The CDR3 covers 18 residues. J gave up 2 bases and V 4 bases, and 13 bases lay outside the gene matches. CDR1 and CDR2 (germline): LGHNT, FRNRAP. The CDR3 nucleotides read TGTGCTAGTGGTTGGGAACAGGGGCCACTAATAAACACCGGGGAGCTGTTTTTT. Protein product: CASGWEQGPLINTGELFF.

This clonotype was seen repeatedly, ten times or more. The J gene is TRBJ2-2, the V gene TRBV25-1; D is unresolved. This CDR3 is 11 amino acids long. Germline-derived CDR1 and CDR2 are MGHDK and SYGVNS. The V end was cut by 7 bases, the J end by 3 bases, with 3 bases between. CDR3 in DNA: TGTGCCAGCAAGCACACCGGGGAGCTGTTTTTT. It codes for CASKHTGELFF.

This clonotype was found a few times. The chain links TRBV19 to TRBJ2-7; 8 bases fit TRBD2. This CDR3 is 15 amino acids long. CDR1 and CDR2 from the germline V gene are LNHDA and SQIVND (reference sequence). Unmatched junction bases numbered 9, after V lost 4 bases and J lost 4 bases. As DNA, the CDR3 is TGTGCCAGTAGTACGAGAAGCGGGAGTGTTTACGAGCAGTACTTC. Its translation: CASSTRSGSVYEQYF.

V usage is TRBV4-2 and J usage is TRBJ2-1; perhaps TRBD2 as D (7 bases). There are 18 residues in the CDR3. Trimming pared 4 bases from V and 1 base from J, leaving 20 bases between. In germline, CDR1 is LGHNA, CDR2 YNFKEQ. CDR3 in amino acids: CASSRGFKGGSSYNEQFF. Written as DNA, the CDR3 is TGTGCCAGCAGCCGAGGGTTTAAGGGGGGGTCTTCCTACAATGAGCAGTTCTTC.

This clonotype was detected a few times. This chain uses TRBV4-3 with TRBJ2-3; TRBD2 matches 15 bases. The CDR3 is made up of 17 amino acids. Looked up from germline, CDR1 is LGHNA and CDR2 is YSLEER. The trim removed 3 bases at V and 2 bases at J, leaving 3 bases unmatched. The CDR3 sequence: CASSQGLAGGHTDTQYF. CDR3 bases: TGCGCCAGCAGCCAGGGACTAGCGGGGGGACACACAGATACGCAGTATTTT.

The CDR3 coding sequence is TGTGCCAGCAGTTACAGGGGACACTACGAGCAGTACTTC. This sequence encodes CASSYRGHYEQYF. The chain has TRBV6-5 and TRBJ2-7; the D gene is possibly TRBD1 (6 bases). Germline CDR1 and CDR2: MNHEY and SVGAGI. The CDR3 has 13 amino acids. Trimming pared 2 bases from V and 3 bases from J, leaving 8 bases between.

This clonotype has a count of ten or more. The chain uses TRBV6-1 and TRBJ2-3; 12 bases are shared with TRBD2. This CDR3 region has 14 residues. V shed 8 bases, J shed 0 bases, and the junction held 0 bases outside the gene matches. Germline V gene lookup returns CDR1 MNHNS and CDR2 SASEGT. In DNA, the CDR3 is TGTGCCAGCGGACTAGCGGGAAGCACAGATACGCAGTATTTT. This codes for CASGLAGSTDTQYF.

Only a few counts were recorded for this clonotype. The chain carries TRBV12-3 or TRBV12-4 and TRBJ1-5; TRBD1 aligns across 8 bases. The V and J ends lost 3 bases and 7 bases, in that order; junction bases with no gene match: 5. The CDR3 extends over 14 amino acids. The CDR3 DNA follows: TGTGCCAGCAGTTTGTCAGGGGGCACCCAGCCCCAGCATTTT. It specifies CASSLSGGTQPQHF.

The CDR3, as DNA: TGCGCCAGCAGCCAAGTGGGAACAGGGGGCACAGATACGCAGTATTTT. The encoded protein is CASSQVGTGGTDTQYF. The chain has TRBV4-3 and TRBJ2-3; 7 bases are a match to TRBD1. The length of the CDR3 is 16 residues. Losses at the gene ends were 1 base for V and 1 base for J; bases not matched to a gene: 5. Per the germline V gene, CDR1 is LGHNA and CDR2 is YSLEER.

This clonotype was observed a handful of times. The V and J genes are TRBV21-1 and TRBJ1-5; the table's D gene call, TRBD1, was not cross checked with the DNA. TRBV21-1 is termed a pseudogene. This CDR3 spans 16 amino acids. CDR3 residues: CASSKIQGHNNQPQHF. The CDR3 coding sequence is TGTGCCAGCAGCAAAATTCAGGGGCACAACAATCAGCCCCAGCATTTT.

The chain combines TRBV30 with TRBJ1-1; D is undetermined. The CDR3 consists of 14 residues. Trimming shortened V by 4 bases and J by 3 bases, and 15 bases separated the two germline ends. The germline V gene has CDR1 GTSNPN and CDR2 SVGIG (reference sequence). In nucleotides, the CDR3 is TGTGCCTGGATAATAAGGAGTTGGTACACTGAAGCTTTCTTT. This gives the protein CAWIIRSWYTEAFF. The complete variable domain, with remaining parts taken from reference TRBV30 and TRBJ1-1, reads SQTIHQWPATLVQPVGSPLSLECTVEGTSNPNLYWYRQAAGRGLQLLFYSVGIGQISSEVPQNLSASRPQDRQFILSSKKLLLSDSGFYLCAWIIRSWYTEAFFGQGTRLTVV.

A few counts support this clonotype. The chain has TRBV2 and TRBJ2-7, with D perhaps matching TRBD1 (6 bases). Germline values: CDR1 SNHLY, CDR2 FYNNEI. There are 13 residues in the CDR3. V was cut by 4 bases and J by 6 bases, with 13 bases left in between. Here the CDR3 DNA reads TGTGCCAGCAGTGCCGGGACATTTCGCGAGCAGTACTTC. It yields the protein CASSAGTFREQYF.

This clonotype has only a few counts. The chain recombines TRBV2 with TRBJ1-5; possible D gene TRBD1, 5 bases. This CDR3 spans 14 amino acids. In germline, CDR1 is SNHLY, CDR2 FYNNEI. V lost 2 bases, J lost 6 bases, and 11 bases lay in between. CDR3 in amino acids: CASSESQGGQPQHF. CDR3 nucleotides: TGTGCCAGCAGTGAAAGTCAGGGCGGTCAGCCCCAGCATTTT.

Notes on this clonotype: This may stem from a read error, because a much larger clone lies one nucleotide away. This chain links TRBV5-4 with TRBJ2-5, with D perhaps being TRBD1 or TRBD2 (5 bases each). The CDR3 length is 13 residues. Trimming took off 3 bases at V and 3 bases at J, with 9 bases between the two ends. Germline V gives CDR1 SGHNT, CDR2 YYREEE (reference sequence). Here the CDR3 DNA reads TGTGCCAGCAGCTGGGACCGCGAAGAGACCCAGTACTTC. The encoded protein is CASSWDREETQYF.

In this sample, this clonotype turned up many times. This sequence joins TRBV9 and TRBJ2-7; D perhaps matches TRBD2 (5 bases). The CDR3 contains 16 residues. Trimming cost V 3 bases and J 5 bases, with 21 bases left between them. Germline V lookup: CDR1 SGDLS, CDR2 YYNGEE. CDR3 sequence: CASSATLALSSNEQYF. CDR3 nucleotide sequence: TGTGCCAGCAGCGCCACTTTAGCGCTTTCATCGAACGAGCAGTACTTC.